The rows below give T cell receptor beta chains drawn from one sample of a study of OX40 agonist ivuxolimab in advanced cancers. Sequencing used immunoSEQ multiplex PCR; TCRdb keeps in-frame clones, though not all of them. In the table there are about 36,000 clones, roughly 80% of which are singletons. The sequencing here drew on CD4+ or CD8+ T cells sorted from blood, taken in a trial of the OX40 agonist ivuxolimab. The receptors originated from an adult with an advanced solid tumor such as melanoma, head and neck, liver or kidney cancer. CDR3s include the opening cysteine and the closing phenylalanine or tryptophan. A D gene is named only where the DNA matches it firmly. Some rows mark clone size as missing; the rest say once, few, many or name a class of expanded clone.

size	D	J	V	DNA	CDR3
.	TRBD2	TRBJ2-7	TRBV5-1	TGCGCCAGCAACCCTTTAGCGGGGGGGCCGGGTGAGCAGTACTTC	CASNPLAGGPGEQYF
.	TRBD1	TRBJ2-3	TRBV19	TGTGCCACCGCACAGGGGTGGGACACAGATACGCAGTATTTT	CATAQGWDTDTQYF
.	TRBD1	TRBJ1-1	TRBV6-6	TGTGCCAGCAGTTGGGGACAGGAGAACACTGAAGCTTTCTTT	CASSWGQENTEAFF
.	.	TRBJ2-7	TRBV28	TGTGCCAGCAGTTCTGGGATCCGCTACGAGCAGTACTTC	CASSSGIRYEQYF
few	TRBD1	TRBJ1-6	TRBV7-9	TGTGCCAGCAGCCCAGTACGCGGGACAGGGCGTAATTCACCCCTCCACTTT	CASSPVRGTGRNSPLHF
.	.	TRBJ2-1	TRBV4-1	TGCGCCAGCAGCCAGTACAAGCGTGGTAACAATGAGCAGTTCTTC	CASSQYKRGNNEQFF
.	.	TRBJ2-7	TRBV30	TGTGCCTGGAGTACAGATTCCTACGAGCAGTACTTC	CAWSTDSYEQYF
.	.	TRBJ2-3	TRBV5-1	TGCGCCAGCAGCTCCTCTAGCACAGATACGCAGTATTTT	CASSSSSTDTQYF
.	.	TRBJ2-1	TRBV30	TGTGCCTGGAGTGTACGGGGGAACCAGTTCTTC	CAWSVRGNQFF
.	TRBD1	TRBJ1-3	TRBV5-6	TGTGCCAGCAGCAGCACCGGGACAGGCGGAAACACCATATATTTT	CASSSTGTGGNTIYF